These T cell receptor beta chains were read from a single sample in a study of blood T cells in healthy people across ages. TCRdb re-called the 5' RACE reads with MiXCR, one entry per CDR3 protein. Of about 1,400,000 distinct CDR3 sequences listed, 42% are singletons. Sequencing was carried out using blood. These receptors all come from a woman aged 18-30 years in good health. The CDR3 runs from the conserved cysteine through the conserved F or W. A D gene is named only where the DNA matches it firmly. Clone size is not always given. Where it is, it says once, few, many or a class for expanded clones.

.	TRBV12-3/TRBV12-4	TRBJ2-7	TRBD1	TGTGTCAGCACCACGGGACAGGAGATCTACGAGCAGTACTTC	CVSTTGQEIYEQYF
.	TRBV6-2/TRBV6-3	TRBJ2-3	TRBD1	TGTGCCAGCAGTTACGGGGACAGGGTGACAGATACGCAGTATTTT	CASSYGDRVTDTQYF
few	TRBV3-1	TRBJ2-4	TRBD2	TGTGCCAGCAGCCAAGATGCCCAGCGGGGGGTGAAGCAGTACTTC	CASSQDAQRGVKQYF
few	TRBV5-1	TRBJ1-2	TRBD1	TGCGCCAGCAGCCAACAGGGGGATGGTGGCTACACCTTC	CASSQQGDGGYTF
.	TRBV5-5	TRBJ2-1	TRBD2	TGTGCCAGCAGCTTGGTAGCGGGAGTGGAAAATGAGCAGTTCTTC	CASSLVAGVENEQFF
few	TRBV10-3	TRBJ1-6	.	TGTGCCATCAGATCCGAGGGATCACCCCTCCACTTT	CAIRSEGSPLHF
many	TRBV20-1	TRBJ2-4	.	TGCAGTGCTAGAGAAACAGGGCTAGCCAAAAACATTCAGTACTTC	CSARETGLAKNIQYF
few	TRBV20-1	TRBJ1-2	.	TGCAGTGCGGGGCAGGGCTATGGCTACACCTTC	CSAGQGYGYTF
.	TRBV4-1	TRBJ2-1	.	TGCGCCAGCAGCCAAGTCGGGGTTTCGGCGATCGAAGAGACCCAGTTCTTC	CASSQVGVSAIEETQFF
.	TRBV4-1	TRBJ1-1	TRBD1	TGCGCCAGCAGCCAAGGGGGACAGAATGAAGCTTTCTTT	CASSQGGQNEAFF
.	TRBV28	TRBJ2-1	.	TGTGCCAGCAGTGTATGGGCTGCATACAATGAGCAGTTCTTC	CASSVWAAYNEQFF
few	TRBV3-1	TRBJ1-2	.	TGTGCCAGCAGTCAAGGGCCGCCAGGCTACACCTTC	CASSQGPPGYTF
.	TRBV4-1	TRBJ1-2	TRBD1	TGCGCCAGAAGCCAAGGTTTGAGGGACAGGGAACGTGGCTACACCTTC	CARSQGLRDRERGYTF
.	TRBV6-6	TRBJ2-3	.	TGTGCCAGCATTTACACGATCGCGGCAGATACGCAGTATTTT	CASIYTIAADTQYF
.	TRBV3-1	TRBJ2-7	.	TGTGCCAGCAGCCAAGTCCGACGCACCCGGGGTGAGCAGTACTTC	CASSQVRRTRGEQYF
.	TRBV14	TRBJ2-5	.	TGTGCCAGCAGGGGGGTCGGACAGACCCAGTACTTC	CASRGVGQTQYF
.	TRBV27	TRBJ2-5	.	TGTGCCAGCAGTGTAGAGTGGCAAGAGACCCAGTACTTC	CASSVEWQETQYF
.	TRBV18	TRBJ1-3	TRBD1	TGTGCCAGCACTACCGGGACAGGGGAAGACTCTGGAAACACCATATATTTT	CASTTGTGEDSGNTIYF
few	TRBV28	TRBJ2-1	TRBD1	TGTGCCAGCAGACTCCTACAGGGGGCGACTTCCTACAATGAGCAGTTCTTC	CASRLLQGATSYNEQFF
.	TRBV27	TRBJ1-1	TRBD1	TGTGCCAGCAGGGACAGGACCCCGAACACTGAAGCTTTCTTT	CASRDRTPNTEAFF
many	TRBV29-1	TRBJ2-3	.	TGCAGCCTTATACAGGGCCCTAATACGCAGTATTTT	CSLIQGPNTQYF
few	TRBV7-2	TRBJ2-5	.	TGTGCCAGCAGAAGAAGACACACCGGGGACTCTAACCAAGAGACCCAGTACTTC	CASRRRHTGDSNQETQYF
.	TRBV10-3	TRBJ1-5	.	TGTGCCATCAGTGAAAGGGGGGAGAATCAGCCCCAGCATTTT	CAISERGENQPQHF
.	TRBV25-1	TRBJ2-5	.	TGTGCCAGCAGTGAGAGGGACGGAGAGACCCAGTACTTC	CASSERDGETQYF
.	TRBV20-1	TRBJ2-5	TRBD2	TGCAGTGCTAGCGGGGGGGCCTTGGAGACCCAGTACTTC	CSASGGALETQYF
few	TRBV15	TRBJ2-7	.	TGTGCCACCAGCAGAGATAGGTGGAGCTACGAGCAGTACTTC	CATSRDRWSYEQYF
few	TRBV6-5	TRBJ1-2	TRBD1	TGTGCCAGCAGTTACTCGATAGGCGGACAGGGAGGTGGCTACACCTTC	CASSYSIGGQGGGYTF
.	TRBV3-1	TRBJ2-7	TRBD1	TGTGCCAGCAGCCAAGACGGGACAGGGTTTCACGAGCAGTACTTC	CASSQDGTGFHEQYF
.	TRBV3-1	TRBJ2-1	TRBD2	TGTGCCAGCAGCTCCACAATGGCGGGAGGGACCTACAATGAGCAGTTCTTC	CASSSTMAGGTYNEQFF
many	TRBV10-3	TRBJ2-3	TRBD2	TGTGCCATCAGTGAGTTGCTAGCGGGAGGGCCGTCGGCGACAGATACGCAGTATTTT	CAISELLAGGPSATDTQYF
.	TRBV4-1	TRBJ2-7	.	TGCGCCAGCAGCCAAGCGGCGGAACAGCCTCTGGGCGAGCAGTACTTC	CASSQAAEQPLGEQYF
.	TRBV6-1	TRBJ2-7	TRBD1	TGTGCCAGCAGCCGTGGGACAGGGGGTACCACCCGCTACGAGCAGTACTTC	CASSRGTGGTTRYEQYF
.	TRBV30	TRBJ2-4	.	TGTGCCTGGAAAACTCGGGAGCTCGGGAACATTCAGTACTTC	CAWKTRELGNIQYF